Listed below are T cell receptor beta chains from one sample, sequenced in a study of blood T cells in healthy people across ages. One entry per CDR3 protein, called by TCRdb with MiXCR from the 5' RACE reads. This sample carries about 1.5 million distinct CDR3 sequences, 42% of them seen once, and the ten largest clones take 7.9%. The specimen was blood. The source of these receptors is a woman aged 18-29 years in good health. Each CDR3 is given with its conserved first and last residue. The D gene is left open where the match is weak. Not all rows give a size; the values are once, few, many and, for expanded clones, a class.

CDR3 length,V gene,clone size,D gene,J gene,CDR3 protein,CDR3 DNA
15,TRBV7-9,few,.,TRBJ2-5,CASSPLGGQQETQYF,TGTGCCAGCAGCCCCCTAGGGGGACAACAAGAGACCCAGTACTTC
17,TRBV9,few,TRBD1,TRBJ2-7,CASSPRTGDPRSYEQYF,TGTGCCAGCAGCCCCCGGACAGGGGACCCTCGGTCCTACGAGCAGTACTTC
14,TRBV27,.,TRBD2,TRBJ2-7,CASRSGRVAYEQYF,TGTGCCAGCAGAAGCGGGAGAGTGGCCTACGAGCAGTACTTC
16,TRBV20-1,.,.,TRBJ2-1,CSAREIQGNSYNEQFF,TGCAGTGCTAGAGAGATTCAAGGTAACTCCTACAATGAGCAGTTCTTC
14,TRBV20-1,.,TRBD2,TRBJ2-1,CSARSAGDYNEQFF,TGCAGTGCTAGGTCGGCGGGGGACTACAATGAGCAGTTCTTC
16,TRBV28,.,TRBD1,TRBJ1-2,CASSSTWTGKNYGYTF,TGTGCCAGCAGTTCGACCTGGACAGGGAAGAACTATGGCTACACCTTC
13,TRBV5-1,.,.,TRBJ1-5,CASSLAGSEPQHF,TGCGCCAGCAGCTTGGCAGGGTCGGAGCCCCAGCATTTT
15,TRBV20-1,.,TRBD2,TRBJ2-7,CSARPTTSASTVQYF,TGCAGTGCTAGACCAACGACTAGCGCGTCTACGGTGCAGTACTTC
15,TRBV18,few,TRBD1,TRBJ1-2,CASSPGTAKEYGYTF,TGTGCCAGCTCACCTGGGACAGCGAAGGAGTATGGCTACACCTTC
13,TRBV20-1,few,.,TRBJ2-5,CSASRGPQETQYF,TGCAGTGCTAGCAGGGGCCCCCAAGAGACCCAGTACTTC
17,TRBV15,.,TRBD1,TRBJ2-1,CATSRTPPGQGHNEQFF,TGTGCCACCAGCCGTACCCCCCCGGGACAGGGGCACAATGAGCAGTTCTTC
14,TRBV10-3,.,.,TRBJ1-2,CTNLDPVWGRGYTF,TGTACCAACCTTGATCCGGTTTGGGGGAGAGGCTACACCTTC
13,TRBV5-1,many,.,TRBJ2-1,CASSLGEYNEQFF,TGTGCCAGCAGTTTAGGGGAGTACAATGAGCAGTTCTTC
15,TRBV28,few,.,TRBJ2-7,CASTIQGKGSYEQYF,TGTGCCAGCACCATACAGGGAAAGGGTTCCTACGAGCAGTACTTC
15,TRBV20-1,.,TRBD1,TRBJ1-1,CSARRSGQGRNEAFF,TGCAGTGCTAGGCGGTCTGGACAGGGACGGAATGAAGCTTTCTTT
17,TRBV15,.,.,TRBJ2-3,CATSRDPEVKGTDTQYF,TGTGCCACCAGCAGAGATCCTGAGGTGAAGGGCACAGATACGCAGTATTTT
17,TRBV11-2,.,TRBD2,TRBJ2-1,CASSLVPGAGTYNEQFF,TGTGCCAGCAGCTTAGTCCCCGGAGCGGGGACCTACAATGAGCAGTTCTTC
15,TRBV12-3/TRBV12-4,.,.,TRBJ2-7,CASSLVGEISYEQYF,TGTGCCAGCAGTTTAGTCGGTGAGATCTCCTACGAGCAGTACTTC
14,TRBV19,.,.,TRBJ2-7,CASSGGDSIYEQYF,TGTGCCAGCTCAGGGGGGGATAGTATCTACGAGCAGTACTTC
14,TRBV29-1,.,.,TRBJ2-1,CSVESGVSYNEQFF,TGCAGCGTTGAATCGGGGGTCTCCTACAATGAGCAGTTCTTC
17,TRBV27,.,.,TRBJ1-1,CASSLCRQGTMNAEAFF,TGTGCCAGCAGTTTATGCCGGCAGGGAACTATGAACGCTGAAGCTTTCTTT
14,TRBV20-1,.,.,TRBJ2-1,CSARGRLSYNEQFF,TGCAGTGCTAGAGGGCGACTCTCCTACAATGAGCAGTTCTTC
16,TRBV29-1,.,.,TRBJ1-3,CSVEDPQRLSGNTIYF,TGCAGCGTTGAAGACCCACAGAGACTCTCTGGAAACACCATATATTTT
15,TRBV28,.,.,TRBJ2-1,CASSLSQDAYNEQFF,TGTGCCAGCAGTTTGAGTCAAGACGCCTACAATGAGCAGTTCTTC
16,TRBV5-1,.,.,TRBJ2-7,CASSGEFRKGSYEQYF,TGCGCCAGCAGCGGTGAATTTAGGAAGGGGTCCTACGAGCAGTACTTC
16,TRBV10-3,.,.,TRBJ2-4,CAISESWGASKNIQYF,TGTGCCATCAGTGAGTCCTGGGGGGCCTCCAAAAACATTCAGTACTTC
13,TRBV12-3/TRBV12-4,many,.,TRBJ2-3,CASSTTGTDTQYF,TGTGCCAGCAGTACCACAGGCACAGATACGCAGTATTTT
18,TRBV5-1,.,.,TRBJ2-2,CASSPDLLRERGTGELFF,TGCGCCAGCAGTCCCGACCTCTTAAGGGAGAGGGGCACCGGGGAGCTGTTTTTT
15,TRBV20-1,few,TRBD2,TRBJ2-4,CSARDSSGSENIQYF,TGCAGTGCTAGGGATAGTAGCGGGAGCGAAAACATTCAGTACTTC
16,TRBV20-1,.,.,TRBJ2-7,CSASPHRGGTTYEQYF,TGCAGTGCTAGTCCCCACAGGGGGGGGACCACCTACGAGCAGTACTTC
15,TRBV3-1,.,.,TRBJ1-2,CASSPLGQPSYGYTF,TGTGCCAGCAGCCCTCTTGGACAGCCGTCCTATGGCTACACCTTC
14,TRBV10-3,.,.,TRBJ2-3,CAISGDTLTDTQYF,TGTGCCATCAGTGGGGACACCCTCACAGATACGCAGTATTTT
15,TRBV2,.,.,TRBJ2-5,CACSVGSTGRETQYF,TGTGCCTGCAGTGTGGGCTCGACGGGGCGAGAGACCCAGTACTTC
12,TRBV29-1,.,.,TRBJ2-5,CSVRRTNNEQYF,TGCAGCGTTAGGAGGACTAATAATGAGCAGTACTTC
15,TRBV2,.,TRBD1,TRBJ2-3,CASRLTGVIKDTQYF,TGTGCCAGCAGGCTCACAGGGGTAATTAAAGATACGCAGTATTTT
12,TRBV12-3/TRBV12-4,.,.,TRBJ2-3,CASTTSPSTQYF,TGTGCCAGCACCACTAGTCCCAGTACACAGTATTTT
15,TRBV28,few,.,TRBJ1-1,CASSLRGIRNTEAFF,TGTGCCAGCAGTTTACGGGGTATCCGGAACACTGAAGCTTTCTTT
14,TRBV20-1,.,.,TRBJ2-3,CSAQNGLSTDTQYF,TGCAGTGCCCAGAACGGACTTAGCACAGATACGCAGTATTTT
15,TRBV4-1,.,TRBD1,TRBJ2-7,CASRQAGTGYDEQYF,TGCGCCAGCAGGCAAGCCGGGACAGGGTATGACGAGCAGTACTTC
16,TRBV6-1,few,.,TRBJ2-3,CATNRGRDGISDTQYF,TGTGCCACGAACCGTGGTCGTGACGGAATTTCAGATACGCAGTATTTT
16,TRBV9,.,TRBD2,TRBJ2-7,CASSVETSGIINEQYF,TGTGCCAGCAGCGTAGAGACTAGCGGGATCATCAATGAGCAGTACTTC
13,TRBV27,.,.,TRBJ2-3,CTSSWGSDGTQYF,TGTACCAGCAGTTGGGGCAGTGACGGTACGCAGTATTTT
15,TRBV25-1,few,.,TRBJ2-4,CASSESNREGNIQYF,TGTGCCAGCAGTGAAAGCAACAGAGAGGGAAACATTCAGTACTTC
13,TRBV6-1,.,.,TRBJ2-7,CASSPDSFYEQYF,TGTGCCAGCAGCCCGGACAGTTTCTACGAGCAGTACTTC
13,TRBV20-1,.,.,TRBJ2-7,CSATQGGTGEQYF,TGCAGTGCTACTCAGGGGGGGACTGGCGAGCAGTACTTC
16,TRBV29-1,.,.,TRBJ2-5,CSVEMLGRYTQETQYF,TGCAGCGTTGAAATGTTGGGCCGGTACACCCAAGAGACCCAGTACTTC